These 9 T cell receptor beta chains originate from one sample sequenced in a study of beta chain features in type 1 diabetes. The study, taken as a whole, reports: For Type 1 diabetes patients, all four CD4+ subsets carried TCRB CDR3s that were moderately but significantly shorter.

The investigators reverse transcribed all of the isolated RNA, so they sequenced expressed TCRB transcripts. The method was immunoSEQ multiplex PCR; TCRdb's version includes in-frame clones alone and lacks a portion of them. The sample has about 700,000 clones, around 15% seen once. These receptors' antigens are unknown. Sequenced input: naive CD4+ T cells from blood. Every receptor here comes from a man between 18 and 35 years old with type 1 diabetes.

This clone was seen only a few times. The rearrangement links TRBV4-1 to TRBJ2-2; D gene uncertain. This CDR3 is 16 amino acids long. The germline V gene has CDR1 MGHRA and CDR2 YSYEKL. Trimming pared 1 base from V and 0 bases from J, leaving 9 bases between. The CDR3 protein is CASSQGAVTNTGELFF. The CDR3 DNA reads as TGCGCCAGCAGCCAAGGTGCAGTGACGAACACCGGGGAGCTGTTTTTT.

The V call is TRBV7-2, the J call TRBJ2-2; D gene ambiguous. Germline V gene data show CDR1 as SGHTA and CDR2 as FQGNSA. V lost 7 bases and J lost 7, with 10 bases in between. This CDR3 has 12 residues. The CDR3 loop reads CASKKWGGELFF. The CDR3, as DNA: TGTGCCAGCAAGAAGTGGGGCGGGGAGCTGTTTTTT.

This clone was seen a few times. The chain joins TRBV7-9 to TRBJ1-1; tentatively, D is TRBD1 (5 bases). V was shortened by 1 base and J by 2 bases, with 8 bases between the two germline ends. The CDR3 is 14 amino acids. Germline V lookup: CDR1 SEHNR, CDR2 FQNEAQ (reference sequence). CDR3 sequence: CASSLGDSNTEAFF. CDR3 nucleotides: TGTGCCAGCAGCTTAGGGGACTCAAACACTGAAGCTTTCTTT.

The CDR3 here is CASGGETQYF. CDR3 sequence (DNA): TGTGCTAGTGGGGGTGAGACCCAGTACTTC. The rearrangement links TRBV12-5 to TRBJ2-5; D not certain. The V gene lost 6 bases and the J gene lost 5 bases, with 4 bases spanning the gap. The CDR3 sequence is 10 residues long. Germline values: CDR1 LGHNT, CDR2 FRNRAP.

CDR3 nucleotide sequence: TGTGCCAGCCGTATGACAGGGGGAACCTACGAGCAGTACTTC. Residues: CASRMTGGTYEQYF. This chain links TRBV5-6 with TRBJ2-7; TRBD1 matches 9 bases. Germline lookup yields CDR1 SGHDT and CDR2 YYEEEE. V shed 7 bases, J shed 2 bases, and the junction held 7 bases outside the gene matches. This CDR3 comprises 14 residues. The variable domain in full, completed from reference TRBV5-6 and TRBJ2-7, reads DAGVTQSPTHLIKTRGQQVTLRCSPKSGHDTVSWYQQALGQGPQFIFQYYEEEERQRGNFPDRFSGHQFPNYSSELNVNALLLGDSALYLCASRMTGGTYEQYFGPGTRLTVT.

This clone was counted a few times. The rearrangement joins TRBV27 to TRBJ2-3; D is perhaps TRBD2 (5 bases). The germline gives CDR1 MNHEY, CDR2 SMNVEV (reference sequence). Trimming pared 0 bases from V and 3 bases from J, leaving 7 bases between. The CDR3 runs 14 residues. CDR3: CASSLSGVTDTQYF. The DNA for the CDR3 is TGTGCCAGCAGTTTATCCGGGGTTACAGATACGCAGTATTTT.

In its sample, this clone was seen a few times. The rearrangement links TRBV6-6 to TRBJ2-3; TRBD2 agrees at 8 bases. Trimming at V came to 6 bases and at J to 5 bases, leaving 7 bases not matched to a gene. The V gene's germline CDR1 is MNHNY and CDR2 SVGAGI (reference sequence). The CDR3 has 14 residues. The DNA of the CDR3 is TGTGCCAGCAGAACGGGACTAGGATTAGATACGCAGTATTTT. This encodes CASRTGLGLDTQYF.

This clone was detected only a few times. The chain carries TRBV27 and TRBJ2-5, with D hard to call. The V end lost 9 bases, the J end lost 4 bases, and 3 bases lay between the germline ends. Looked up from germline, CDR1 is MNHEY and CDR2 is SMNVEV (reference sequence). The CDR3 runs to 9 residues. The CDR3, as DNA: TGTGCCAGGCGAGAGACCCAGTACTTC. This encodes CARRETQYF.

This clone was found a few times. The CDR3 nucleotides are TGTGCCAGCAGTGCCTGGGCCAACGTCCTGACTTTC. Translating it yields CASSAWANVLTF. V gene TRBV28 combines with J gene TRBJ2-6; D gene uncertain. CDR3 length: 12 amino acids. CDR1 MDHEN and CDR2 SYDVKM come from the germline V gene. The ends were cut back, 5 bases at V and 5 bases at J, with 4 bases in the middle.